The text below deals with one T cell receptor (beta chain). The antigen is not known. Trimming removed 1 base from V and 8 bases from J; junction bases left unmatched: 6. Germline CDR1 and CDR2: LGHNA and YSLEER. This CDR3 has 16 residues. The sample is drawn from a study of cytomegalovirus exposure and HLA in healthy donors. Clones were sequenced by immunoSEQ multiplex PCR, and TCRdb holds only the in-frame ones, with some missing. The data show 200,000 to 300,000 clones, approximately 87% seen once. Findings and caveats of the study: Among TCR beta chains, those listed as cytomegalovirus-associated numbered fewer than 200.

The sample was PBMCs. The receptor's source is a man aged 18 to 29 in good health and CMV-seronegative. V usage is TRBV4-3 and J usage is TRBJ1-6, with 9 bases fitting TRBD1. CDR3 nucleotides: TGCGCCAGCAGCCAAGGTATACAGGGGGCGTATTCACCCCTCCACTTT. It is translated as CASSQGIQGAYSPLHF.